Shown below are 24 T cell receptor beta chains from a single sample sequenced in a study of cytomegalovirus exposure and HLA in healthy donors. The PCR ran on 60 Vbeta and 13 Jbeta primers. The protocol was immunoSEQ multiplex PCR, while the TCRdb copy is restricted to in-frame clones and leaves out a portion. The record lists approximately 40,000 clones, of which the ten most abundant hold 5.9%. Material for sequencing was PBMCs. Receptor source: a human donor in good health.

This chain links TRBV10-2 with TRBJ1-2; D call uncertain. CDR3 size: 15 residues. Germline V lookup: CDR1 WSHSY, CDR2 SAAADI. V was shortened by 4 bases and J by 2 bases, with 14 bases between the two germline ends. CDR3 loop: CASSGFAGTNYGYTF. For the CDR3, the DNA is TGCGCCAGCAGTGGGTTCGCGGGTACGAACTATGGCTACACCTTC.

This rearrangement joins TRBV29-1 to TRBJ2-7, with D tentatively TRBD2 (6 bases). Germline V gene lookup returns CDR1 SQVTM and CDR2 ANQGSEA. This CDR3 is built from 11 residues. V lost 4 bases and J 5 bases, leaving 9 bases between the germline ends. This CDR3 reads CSVGWRDEQYF. CDR3 DNA sequence: TGCAGCGTTGGATGGAGGGACGAGCAGTACTTC.

The chain uses TRBV27 and TRBJ2-1, with 10 bases lining up with TRBD2. The CDR3 totals 14 residues. The germline CDR1 and CDR2 sequences are MNHEY and SMNVEV (reference sequence). V dropped 8 bases and J dropped 3; count of bases not matched to a gene: 4. The CDR3 loop is CASQRGGIYNEQFF. The CDR3 bases are TGTGCCAGCCAGCGGGGGGGAATCTACAATGAGCAGTTCTTC.

The rearrangement joins TRBV7-8 to TRBJ2-5, with a possible D match to TRBD2 (6 bases). V dropped 5 bases and J dropped 5 bases, with 15 bases sitting between them. This CDR3 spans 14 amino acids. CDR1 and CDR2 (germline): SGHVS, FQNEAQ. The CDR3 DNA is TGTGCCAGCAGCCTGGGACTTTGGGGGGAGACCCAGTACTTC. Residues: CASSLGLWGETQYF.

The rearrangement joins TRBV25-1 to TRBJ2-5; 14 bases match TRBD2. Germline values: CDR1 MGHDK, CDR2 SYGVNS. This CDR3 has 16 residues. The V gene end was trimmed by 4 bases and the J gene end by 5 bases; junction bases not matched to a gene: 6. The CDR3 nucleotides are TGTGCCAGCAGTGCTGGGACTAGCGGGGGTCGGGAGACCCAGTACTTC. This sequence encodes CASSAGTSGGRETQYF.

The chain combines TRBV5-5 with TRBJ1-1, with 10 bases aligning to TRBD1. CDR3 size: 15 residues. The junction had 6 bases not matched to a gene; V was cut back by 3 bases and J by 4 bases. Germline V gene sequence: CDR1 SGHKS, CDR2 YYEKEE (reference sequence). CDR3 sequence reads: CASSYRTGGGTEAFF. CDR3 nucleotides: TGTGCCAGCAGCTATAGGACAGGGGGAGGCACTGAAGCTTTCTTT.

This sequence joins TRBV18 and TRBJ1-5; unclear D gene. V was pared by 3 bases and J by 3 bases, with 12 bases between. The CDR3 extends over 15 amino acids. Germline V gene sequence: CDR1 KGHSH, CDR2 LQKENI. CDR3 sequence (DNA): TGTGCCAGCTCACCCACGGAGCAAAACAATCAGCCCCAGCATTTT. Translating it yields CASSPTEQNNQPQHF.

This chain links TRBV11-2 with TRBJ2-7; the match to TRBD2 covers 7 bases. With 3 bases clipped from V and 6 bases from J, the junction kept 11 bases outside the gene matches. The CDR3 is made up of 15 amino acids. Germline lookup yields CDR1 SGHAT and CDR2 FQNNGV. CDR3 bases: TGTGCCAGCAGCTTTAGTACGACTAGCCCTCTCGAGCAGTACTTC. This encodes CASSFSTTSPLEQYF.

The chain uses TRBV6-5 and TRBJ1-5; D may be TRBD1 (6 bases). Germline V gene lookup returns CDR1 MNHEY and CDR2 SVGAGI. The CDR3 has 11 amino acids. Trimming stripped 6 bases from V and 9 bases from J, with 9 bases between. The DNA of the CDR3 is TGTGCCAGCAGGGGGGCTGGGCCCCAGCATTTT. Translated, it gives CASRGAGPQHF.

V gene TRBV28 combines with J gene TRBJ1-6, with D possibly being TRBD1 (5 bases). The V gene's germline CDR1 is MDHEN and CDR2 SYDVKM. With 6 bases removed from V and 14 bases from J, the gap between germline ends came to 20 bases. This CDR3 region has 14 residues. CDR3 sequence reads: CASSSGYTVRTLHF. The DNA of the CDR3 is TGTGCCAGCAGCTCAGGGTACACGGTGAGGACCCTCCACTTT. Complete variable domain (other parts from reference TRBV28 and TRBJ1-6): DVKVTQSSRYLVKRTGEKVFLECVQDMDHENMFWYRQDPGLGLRLIYFSYDVKMKEKGDIPEGYSVSREKKERFSLILESASTNQTSMYLCASSSGYTVRTLHFGNGTRLTVT.

The chain employs TRBV7-9 and TRBJ2-1; 8 nucleotides line up with TRBD1. The CDR3 loop spans 15 amino acids. Germline CDR1 SEHNR, CDR2 FQNEAQ (reference sequence). With V trimmed by 4 bases and J by 4 bases, 6 bases remained unmatched. CDR3 amino acids: CASSSGTGVYNEQFF. DNA for the CDR3: TGTGCCAGCAGCTCCGGGACAGGAGTGTACAATGAGCAGTTCTTC.

V usage is TRBV28 and J usage is TRBJ2-2, with TRBD1 identical over 7 bases. Germline V gene sequence: CDR1 MDHEN, CDR2 SYDVKM. CDR3 size: 15 residues. V dropped 7 bases and J dropped 4; count of bases not matched to a gene: 9. CDR3 sequence reads: CASTLDRRVTGELFF. DNA for the CDR3: TGTGCCAGCACCCTGGACAGGCGGGTCACCGGGGAGCTGTTTTTT.

The CDR3 loop reads CASSPGLNSNQPQHF. As DNA, the CDR3 is TGCGCCAGCAGCCCGGGACTTAATAGCAATCAGCCCCAGCATTTT. J is TRBJ1-5 and V is TRBV4-1, with D tentatively TRBD1 (5 bases). The CDR3 is made up of 15 amino acids. CDR1 is MGHRA and CDR2 is YSYEKL in the germline V gene. V dropped 4 bases and J dropped 0 bases, with 10 bases sitting between them.

V and J are TRBV15 and TRBJ1-5, with D tentatively TRBD1 (5 bases). The CDR3 is 14 amino acids. From germline, CDR1 is LNHNV and CDR2 YYDKDF (reference sequence). The V gene lost 3 bases and the J gene lost 2 bases, with 8 bases spanning the gap. CDR3 sequence reads: CATSRGGGNQPQHF. The CDR3 DNA is TGTGCCACCAGCAGGGGGGGAGGCAATCAGCCCCAGCATTTT.

This chain links TRBV2 with TRBJ1-1; TRBD1 agrees at 10 bases. Trimming took 6 bases from V and 1 from J; bases not matched to a gene: 8. The germline V gene encodes CDR1 SNHLY and CDR2 FYNNEI. This CDR3 is built from 16 residues. CDR3 coding DNA: TGTGCCAGCAGGAGGGGACAGGGGATGGGGAACACTGAAGCTTTCTTT. As protein: CASRRGQGMGNTEAFF.

The rearrangement joins TRBV19 to TRBJ1-1; TRBD1 matches 8 bases. This CDR3 region has 14 residues. The J segment lost 4 bases and the V segment lost 5 bases, leaving 6 bases of the junction unmatched. Germline CDR1 is LNHDA and CDR2 is SQIVND (reference sequence). The CDR3, as DNA: TGTGCCAGTAGTGGAGACAGGGGTCCCACTGAAGCTTTCTTT. Amino acid sequence: CASSGDRGPTEAFF.

The rearrangement links TRBV5-6 to TRBJ2-7, with D perhaps matching TRBD2 (6 bases). The germline V gene encodes CDR1 SGHDT and CDR2 YYEEEE. The CDR3 is 14 amino acids. Trimming stripped 6 bases from V and 5 bases from J, with 18 bases between. In DNA, the CDR3 is TGTGCCAGCAACTTCGGGACCTCGGGGGACGAGCAGTACTTC. Translated: CASNFGTSGDEQYF.

The J gene is TRBJ1-4, the V gene TRBV7-8; D possibly corresponds to TRBD1 (5 bases). Trimming left V 5 bases short and J 7 bases short, with 14 bases between. Germline V lookup: CDR1 SGHVS, CDR2 FQNEAQ. The CDR3 is 14 residues long. CDR3 loop: CASSPAGRGEKLFF. Written as DNA, the CDR3 is TGTGCCAGCAGCCCCGCAGGGCGAGGTGAAAAACTGTTTTTT. Combining the CDR3 with reference TRBV7-8 and TRBJ1-4 gives the whole variable domain GAGVSQSPRYKVAKRGQDVALRCDPISGHVSLFWYQQALGQGPEFLTYFQNEAQLDKSGLPSDRFFAERPEGSVSTLKIQRTQQEDSAVYLCASSPAGRGEKLFFGSGTQLSVL.

The V call is TRBV27, the J call TRBJ2-6; D remains ambiguous. V lost 4 bases and J 0 bases, leaving 7 bases between the germline ends. Germline V gene lookup returns CDR1 MNHEY and CDR2 SMNVEV (reference sequence). The CDR3 is 15 amino acids. In nucleotides, the CDR3 is TGTGCCAGCAGTTCCAGACTCTCTGGGGCCAACGTCCTGACTTTC. Translating it yields CASSSRLSGANVLTF. The entire variable domain, with the rest obtained from reference TRBV27 and TRBJ2-6, is as follows: EAQVTQNPRYLITVTGKKLTVTCSQNMNHEYMSWYRQDPGLGLRQIYYSMNVEVTDKGDVPEGYKVSRKEKRNFPLILESPSPNQTSLYFCASSSRLSGANVLTFGAGSRLTVL.

The chain couples TRBV29-1 to TRBJ1-1; TRBD1 aligns across 10 bases. V shed 1 base and J 1 base; nucleotides not matched to a gene: 3. This CDR3 is 15 amino acids long. CDR1 is SQVTM, CDR2 ANQGSEA, per germline. The CDR3 loop is CSVEGDRGQNTEAFF. The DNA of the CDR3 is TGCAGCGTTGAAGGGGACAGGGGACAGAACACTGAAGCTTTCTTT. The complete variable domain, with remaining parts taken from reference TRBV29-1 and TRBJ1-1, reads SAVISQKPSRDICQRGTSLTIQCQVDSQVTMMFWYRQQPGQSLTLIATANQGSEATYESGFVIDKFPISRPNLTFSTLTVSNMSPEDSSIYLCSVEGDRGQNTEAFFGQGTRLTVV.

This chain links TRBV6-1 with TRBJ1-4; the match to TRBD1 covers 8 bases. Trimming cost V 5 bases and J 8 bases; bases outside gene matches: 7. The germline CDR1 and CDR2 sequences are MNHNS and SASEGT. The CDR3 is made up of 14 amino acids. CDR3 in amino acids: CASSTQGGHEKLFF. CDR3 bases: TGTGCCAGCAGTACACAGGGGGGACACGAAAAACTGTTTTTT.

The rearrangement joins TRBV5-1 to TRBJ1-1; 7 bases align to TRBD1. This CDR3 spans 14 amino acids. Germline-derived CDR1 and CDR2 are SGHRS and YFSETQ. The trim removed 7 bases at V and 2 bases at J, leaving 8 bases unmatched. CDR3 nucleotide sequence: TGCGCCAGCGGCCGGGGGACAGATAACACTGAAGCTTTCTTT. Amino acids: CASGRGTDNTEAFF.

V gene TRBV30 combines with J gene TRBJ1-1; tentative D call: TRBD1 (6 bases). The germline V gene encodes CDR1 GTSNPN and CDR2 SVGIG (reference sequence). V was shortened by 1 base and J by 4 bases, with 10 bases between the two germline ends. This CDR3 contains 13 residues. The CDR3 DNA follows: TGTGCCTGGAGTGCAGGGGAGATCACTGAAGCTTTCTTT. Translation: CAWSAGEITEAFF.

This chain's CDR3 is CASSQGVARPNTEAFF. Here the CDR3 DNA reads TGTGCCAGCAGTCAGGGGGTTGCCAGGCCGAACACTGAAGCTTTCTTT. The chain employs TRBV28 and TRBJ1-1; 7 nucleotides line up with TRBD1. The CDR3 totals 16 residues. V lost 5 bases to trimming and J lost 1 base; unmatched junction nucleotides: 10. Germline V lookup: CDR1 MDHEN, CDR2 SYDVKM.